This T cell receptor beta chain was profiled in a study of vaccination and CD4 T cells after COVID-19. For the study at large: With a range of 35 to 161, the median interval from diagnosis to drawing post-COVID samples was about 100 days.

The CDR3 is 15 residues long. V shed 6 bases, J shed 2 bases, and the junction held 3 bases outside the gene matches. CDR1 MNHNS and CDR2 SASEGT come from the germline V gene. To note about this clonotype: Its antigen is still unknown.

Sequencing of DNA taken from cultured CD4+ T cells relied on the Oncomine TCR Beta short-read assay. The template was genomic DNA from cultured CD4+ T cells. From the PCR reads, TCRdb called clonotypes with MiXCR, one entry per CDR3 protein. The sample comprises about 5,900 distinct CDR3 sequences, roughly three fifths of which are singletons, and approximately 20% rests with the top ten. As for treatment: roughly 11-day PBMC culture with coronavirus spike peptide pools or control peptides (ViraFEST assay). In this cohort, PCR tests turned positive between March and December 2020, predating US Alpha, Beta and Delta variants.

Sequenced: CD4+ T cells from blood, cultured in vitro. The genes are TRBV6-1 and TRBJ2-3; 12 positions match TRBD2. This TCR came from a human donor who had recovered from COVID-19. CDR3 in DNA: TGTGCCAGCAGCCGGACTAGCGGGGCCACAGATACGCAGTATTTT. It is translated as CASSRTSGATDTQYF.